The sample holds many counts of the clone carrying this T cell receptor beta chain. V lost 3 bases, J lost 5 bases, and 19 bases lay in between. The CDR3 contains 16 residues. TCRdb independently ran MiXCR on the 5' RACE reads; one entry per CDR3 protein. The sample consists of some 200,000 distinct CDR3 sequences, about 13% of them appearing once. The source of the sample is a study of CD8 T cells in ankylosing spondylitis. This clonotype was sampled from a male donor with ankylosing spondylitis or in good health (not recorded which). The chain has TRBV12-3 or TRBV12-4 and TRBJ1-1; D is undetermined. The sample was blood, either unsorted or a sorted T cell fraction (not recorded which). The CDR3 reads CASSFPDRVPGTEAFF. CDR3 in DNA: TGTGCCAGCAGTTTTCCCGATCGGGTCCCGGGGACTGAAGCTTTCTTT.